Detailed here is one T cell receptor (beta chain). It lacks a known antigen. No much larger clone is present one base from it, and per-base qualities are unavailable. The CDR3 contains 11 residues, cysteine and phenylalanine counted. Only the CDR3 part of the read is kept: 33 bases, read in frame from the first base. CDR1 and CDR2, looked up from the germline V gene (reference sequence), are GTSNPN and SVGIG. The trim is 3 bases for V and 12 bases for J, with a gap of 12 bases between the germline ends. Library preparation employed the immunoSEQ multiplex PCR assay. RNA was extracted from all samples and reverse transcribed into cDNA, which served as template for TCR sequencing. SuperScript III was used to make first-strand cDNA, primed with a 2:1 mix of oligo-dT and random hexamers. A synthetic immune receptor repertoire was used to assess amplification bias, and residual bias was removed computationally. On the study's bioinformatics: Raw reads were preprocessed for error removal, and CDR3 was defined according to IMGT conventions as running from the conserved cysteine to phenylalanine. To get clonality, Shannon entropy was normalized by log2 of the number of productive unique TCRs and the result was subtracted from 1. Scalp TCRbeta sequences were cross-referenced with sorted blood CD4 and CD8 repertoires so that the CD4 or CD8 identity of scalp clones could be inferred. TCRdb holds this immuneACCESS table with in-frame rearrangements only. Some clones are missing; in checked studies, unresolved V genes explain under half, and the rest has no known cause. V and J calls and clone size are given by that table; D and trimming were obtained from the DNA. The sample contains 200,000 to 250,000 clones, less than 45% of them found a single time. The top ten constitute almost 0.5% of the sample.

The data derive from a study of CD8+ T cells in alopecia areata (dated by TCRdb to the late 2010s). Regarding the research as a whole: The treated patients took part in an open-label pilot trial in which moderate-to-severe alopecia areata was treated with oral tofacitinib at 5 to 10 mg twice daily. RNA came from the PAXgene miRNA kit for fixed scalp, the miRNeasy kit for PBMCs, and the RNeasy kit for mouse skin. In both human patients and the C3H/HeJ mouse model, the study applied high-throughput TCRbeta sequencing to look at T cell clonal expansion in alopecia areata. On the human side, TCRbeta sequencing was run on scalp tissue and on sorted CD4+ and CD8+ peripheral blood T cells from healthy controls and from alopecia areata patients with either patchy or totalis/universalis disease. Tofacitinib-treated patients had biopsies at baseline and at 4 and 24 weeks of treatment, with a later scalp biopsy in several patients. Scalp clonality was compared across normal scalp (n=4), patchy alopecia areata scalp (n=8), and alopecia totalis/universalis scalp (n=8). Tofacitinib was administered for 6 to 18 months, and 6 months of follow-up off drug were then conducted to assess delayed response and recurrence. The SALT score, which quantifies the percentage of affected scalp surface area, was used to measure disease severity in treated patients. TCRbeta CDR3 regions were amplified by immunoSEQ multiplex PCR using 35 Vbeta forward and 13 Jbeta reverse primers. Results the study describes overall, beyond this receptor: Compared with mice, TCR sequences shared between patients were less clear, possibly partly because of HLA diversity across the patient population. Scalp clonality and the number of expanded CD8+ clones among the top 100 scalp clones were significantly decreased by tofacitinib. During tofacitinib treatment, many expanded lesional clones stuck around in both scalp and blood, and this persistence may partly explain why relapse happens after treatment is stopped. Because the treated cohort was small and had just a single nonresponder, larger studies are needed to establish links between baseline CD8+ expansion and response. Scalp TCR repertoire analysis is complicated because resident alphabeta T cells in normal human skin are also sequenced, whereas mouse skin is dominated by gammadelta T cells. Lesional scalp, especially in alopecia totalis/universalis, showed higher clonality and more expanded CD8+ clones than normal scalp, suggesting antigenic drive.

The treatment or condition label corresponds to: oral pan-JAK inhibitor, 5-10 mg twice daily. From alopecia areata patients, peripheral blood was collected along with lesional scalp punch biopsies. PBMCs were isolated by density centrifugation and stained for CD3, CD4 and CD8, after which CD4+ and CD8+ T cells were sorted on a FACSAria. The sequence was collected from a human donor with alopecia areata. The receptor chain draws on TRBV30 and TRBJ2-1; a tentative D match to TRBD2 spans 5 bases. This sample comprised CD4+ T cells sorted from blood, obtained between weeks 30 and 35, from a patient treated with tofacitinib. At the DNA level, the sequence is TGTGCCTGGAGGTCCCAACTAGGGCAGTTCTTC. The encoded protein is CAWRSQLGQFF.